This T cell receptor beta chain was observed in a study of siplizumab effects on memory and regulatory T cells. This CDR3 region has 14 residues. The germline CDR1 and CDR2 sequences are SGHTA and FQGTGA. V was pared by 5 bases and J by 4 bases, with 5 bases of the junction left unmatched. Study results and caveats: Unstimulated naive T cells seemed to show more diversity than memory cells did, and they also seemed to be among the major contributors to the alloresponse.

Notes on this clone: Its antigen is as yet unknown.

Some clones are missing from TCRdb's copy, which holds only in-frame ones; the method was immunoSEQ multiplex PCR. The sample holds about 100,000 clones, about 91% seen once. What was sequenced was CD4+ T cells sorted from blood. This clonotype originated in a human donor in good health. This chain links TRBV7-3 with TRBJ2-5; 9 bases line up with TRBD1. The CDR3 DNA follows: TGTGCCAGCAGCATGACAGGGGGAGGAGAGACCCAGTACTTC. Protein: CASSMTGGGETQYF.